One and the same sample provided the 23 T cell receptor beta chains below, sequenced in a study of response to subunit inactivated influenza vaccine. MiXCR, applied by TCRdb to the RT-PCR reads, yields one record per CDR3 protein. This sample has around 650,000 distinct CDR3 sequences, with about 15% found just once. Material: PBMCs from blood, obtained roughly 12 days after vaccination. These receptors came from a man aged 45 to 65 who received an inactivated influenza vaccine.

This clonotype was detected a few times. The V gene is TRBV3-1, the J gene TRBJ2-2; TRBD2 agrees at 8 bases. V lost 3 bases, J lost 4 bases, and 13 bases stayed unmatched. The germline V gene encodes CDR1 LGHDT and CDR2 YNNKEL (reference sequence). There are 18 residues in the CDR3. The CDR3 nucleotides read TGTGCCAGCAGCCACGGTTATCGGGCGGGGGGAGGCACCGGGGAGCTGTTTTTT. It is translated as CASSHGYRAGGGTGELFF.

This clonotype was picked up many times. CDR3 sequence: CASSQSRTASNSPLHF. CDR3 nucleotide sequence: TGCGCCAGCAGTCAATCTAGGACAGCGTCTAATTCACCCCTCCACTTT. The chain is built from TRBV23-1 and TRBJ1-6; the D gene is possibly TRBD1 (6 bases). TRBV23-1 is known as an ORF, though its function is uncertain. Deletions cut 0 bases from V and 6 bases from J, with 12 bases between. This CDR3 has 16 residues.

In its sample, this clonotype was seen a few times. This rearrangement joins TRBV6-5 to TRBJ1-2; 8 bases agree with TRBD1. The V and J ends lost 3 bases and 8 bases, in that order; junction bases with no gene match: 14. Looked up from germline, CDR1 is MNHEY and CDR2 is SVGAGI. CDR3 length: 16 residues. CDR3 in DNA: TGTGCCAGCAGTTATCGGACAGGGAGTTCCTCGGGAGGCTACACCTTC. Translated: CASSYRTGSSSGGYTF.

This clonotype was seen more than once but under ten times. CDR3: CASSLGQGGKFF. Here the CDR3 DNA reads TGCGCCAGCAGCTTGGGGCAGGGAGGGAAGTTCTTC. V gene TRBV5-1 combines with J gene TRBJ2-1; TRBD2 matches at 7 bases. The CDR3 is 12 residues long. The germline gives CDR1 SGHRS, CDR2 YFSETQ. Trimming took 0 bases from V and 14 from J; bases not matched to a gene: 5.

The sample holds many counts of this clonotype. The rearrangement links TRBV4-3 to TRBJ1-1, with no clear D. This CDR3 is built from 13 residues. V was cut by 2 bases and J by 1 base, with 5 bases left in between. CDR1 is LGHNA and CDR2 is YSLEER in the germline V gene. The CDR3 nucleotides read TGCGCCAGCAGCCAAATGGGGAACACTGAAGCTTTCTTT. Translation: CASSQMGNTEAFF.

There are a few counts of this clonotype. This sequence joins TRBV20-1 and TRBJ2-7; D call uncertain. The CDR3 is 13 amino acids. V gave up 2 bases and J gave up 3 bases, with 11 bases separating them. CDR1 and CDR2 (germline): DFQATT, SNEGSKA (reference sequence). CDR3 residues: CSARRTGIYEQYF. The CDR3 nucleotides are TGCAGTGCTAGAAGGACCGGCATCTACGAGCAGTACTTC.

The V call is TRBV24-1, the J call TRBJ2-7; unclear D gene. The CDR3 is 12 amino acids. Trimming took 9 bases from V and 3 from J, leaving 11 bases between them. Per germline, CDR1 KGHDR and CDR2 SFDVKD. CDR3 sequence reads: CATQNGNYEQYF. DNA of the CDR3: TGTGCCACCCAGAATGGAAACTACGAGCAGTACTTC.

The CDR3 here is CASSLSPAGSSYNEQFF. CDR3 bases: TGTGCCAGCAGCTTATCTCCAGCGGGAAGCTCCTACAATGAGCAGTTCTTC. V is TRBV7-3 and J is TRBJ2-1; 7 positions match TRBD2. Germline assignment: CDR1 SGHTA and CDR2 FQGTGA. The CDR3 spans 17 residues. The V segment lost 2 bases and the J segment 0 bases; nucleotides outside the gene matches: 7.

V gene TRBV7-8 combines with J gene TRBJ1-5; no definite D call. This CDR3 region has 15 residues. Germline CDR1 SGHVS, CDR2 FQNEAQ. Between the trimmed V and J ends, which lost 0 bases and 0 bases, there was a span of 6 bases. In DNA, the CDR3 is TGTGCCAGCAGCTTAGCATGGGGTAGCAATCAGCCCCAGCATTTT. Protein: CASSLAWGSNQPQHF. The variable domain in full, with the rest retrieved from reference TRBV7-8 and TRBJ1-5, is GAGVSQSPRYKVAKRGQDVALRCDPISGHVSLFWYQQALGQGPEFLTYFQNEAQLDKSGLPSDRFFAERPEGSVSTLKIQRTQQEDSAVYLCASSLAWGSNQPQHFGDGTRLSIL.

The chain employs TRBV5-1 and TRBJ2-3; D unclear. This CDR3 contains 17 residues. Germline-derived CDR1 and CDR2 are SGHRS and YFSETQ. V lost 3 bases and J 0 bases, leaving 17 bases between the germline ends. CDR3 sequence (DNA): TGCGCCAGCAGCTCCTGGAGTAGGTCCACGAGCACAGATACGCAGTATTTT. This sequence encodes CASSSWSRSTSTDTQYF.

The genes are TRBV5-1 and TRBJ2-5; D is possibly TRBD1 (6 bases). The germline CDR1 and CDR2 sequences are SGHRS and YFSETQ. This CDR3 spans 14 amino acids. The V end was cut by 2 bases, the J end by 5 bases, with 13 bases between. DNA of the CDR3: TGCGCCAGCAGCTTCGGACAGCCCCGGGAGACCCAGTACTTC. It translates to CASSFGQPRETQYF.

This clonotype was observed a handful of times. CDR3 DNA sequence: TGTGCCTGGAGCGGAGGGTGGGGGTACGAGCAGTACTTC. It codes for CAWSGGWGYEQYF. The J gene is TRBJ2-7, the V gene TRBV30, with D possibly matching TRBD2 (6 bases). The CDR3 loop spans 13 amino acids. The V end was cut by 3 bases, the J end by 4 bases, with 13 bases between. CDR1 is GTSNPN and CDR2 is SVGIG in the germline V gene (reference sequence).

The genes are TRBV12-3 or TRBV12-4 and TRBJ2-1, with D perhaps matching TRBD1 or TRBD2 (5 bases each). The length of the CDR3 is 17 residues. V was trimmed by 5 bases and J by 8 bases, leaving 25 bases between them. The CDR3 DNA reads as TGTGCCAGCAGTGAAAACCGCCGGACAAAGGGACGTGATGAGCAGTTCTTC. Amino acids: CASSENRRTKGRDEQFF.

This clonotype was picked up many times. The CDR3 loop reads CASSLDGEPSYEQYF. CDR3 sequence (DNA): TGCGCCAGCAGCTTGGACGGGGAACCCTCCTACGAGCAGTACTTC. The rearrangement joins TRBV5-1 to TRBJ2-7; tentative D call: TRBD2 (5 bases). Per the germline V gene, CDR1 is SGHRS and CDR2 is YFSETQ. V was shortened by 0 bases and J by 0 bases, with 10 bases between the two germline ends. This CDR3 is built from 15 residues. Combining the CDR3 with reference TRBV5-1 and TRBJ2-7 gives the whole variable domain KAGVTQTPRYLIKTRGQQVTLSCSPISGHRSVSWYQQTPGQGLQFLFEYFSETQRNKGNFPGRFSGRQFSNSRSEMNVSTLELGDSALYLCASSLDGEPSYEQYFGPGTRLTVT.

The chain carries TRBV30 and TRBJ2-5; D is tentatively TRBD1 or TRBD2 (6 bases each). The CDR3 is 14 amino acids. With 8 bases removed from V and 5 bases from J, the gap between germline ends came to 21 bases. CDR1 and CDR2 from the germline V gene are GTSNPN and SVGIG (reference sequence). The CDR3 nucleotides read TGTGCCACCATTCAGGGGAGGATCGGCGAGACCCAGTACTTC. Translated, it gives CATIQGRIGETQYF.

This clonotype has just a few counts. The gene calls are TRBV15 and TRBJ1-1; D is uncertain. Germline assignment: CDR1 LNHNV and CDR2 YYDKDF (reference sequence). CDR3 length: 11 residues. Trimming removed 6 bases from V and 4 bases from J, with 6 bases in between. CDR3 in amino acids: CATSPITEAFF. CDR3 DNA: TGTGCCACCAGTCCTATCACTGAAGCTTTCTTT.

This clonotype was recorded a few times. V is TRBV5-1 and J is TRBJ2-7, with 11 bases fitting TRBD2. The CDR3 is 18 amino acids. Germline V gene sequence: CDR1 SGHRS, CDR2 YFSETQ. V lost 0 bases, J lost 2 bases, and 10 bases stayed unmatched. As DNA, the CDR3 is TGCGCCAGCAGCTTGGCCCCGGCTAGCGGGAGGCAAACCTACGAGCAGTACTTC. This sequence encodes CASSLAPASGRQTYEQYF.

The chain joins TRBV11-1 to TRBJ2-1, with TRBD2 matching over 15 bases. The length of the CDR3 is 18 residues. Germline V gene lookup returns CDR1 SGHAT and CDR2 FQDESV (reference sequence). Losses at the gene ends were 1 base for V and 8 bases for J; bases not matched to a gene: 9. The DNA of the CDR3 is TGTGCCAGCAGCTTAGAGGGACTAGCGGGGGGACCTACCGATGAGCAGTTCTTC. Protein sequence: CASSLEGLAGGPTDEQFF.

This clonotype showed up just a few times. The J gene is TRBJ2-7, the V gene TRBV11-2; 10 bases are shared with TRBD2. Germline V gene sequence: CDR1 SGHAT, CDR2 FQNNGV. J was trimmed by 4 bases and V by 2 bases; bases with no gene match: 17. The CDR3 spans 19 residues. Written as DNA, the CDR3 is TGTGCCAGCAGCTTACGGCAACCGAGCGGGAGGGGGGCCTCTTACGAGCAGTACTTC. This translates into CASSLRQPSGRGASYEQYF.

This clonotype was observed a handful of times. This chain's CDR3 is CASSNLGQKDEAFF. The CDR3, as DNA: TGTGCCAGCAGTAACCTCGGACAGAAAGATGAAGCTTTCTTT. This sequence joins TRBV2 and TRBJ1-1; D is perhaps TRBD1 (6 bases). This CDR3 region has 14 residues. V shed 5 bases and J shed 7 bases, with 17 bases lying between them. Germline V gene lookup returns CDR1 SNHLY and CDR2 FYNNEI.

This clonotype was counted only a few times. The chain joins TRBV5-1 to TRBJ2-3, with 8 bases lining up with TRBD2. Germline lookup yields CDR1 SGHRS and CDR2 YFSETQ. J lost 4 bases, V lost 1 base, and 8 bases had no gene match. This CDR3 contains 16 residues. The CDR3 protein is CASSLSLGLVPDTQYF. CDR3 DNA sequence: TGCGCCAGCAGCTTGAGTTTGGGACTAGTCCCAGATACGCAGTATTTT.

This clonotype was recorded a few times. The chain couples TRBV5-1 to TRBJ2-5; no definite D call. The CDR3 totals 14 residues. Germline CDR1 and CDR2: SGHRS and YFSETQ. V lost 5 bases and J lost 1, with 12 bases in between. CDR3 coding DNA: TGCGCCAGCAGTTGGAAGGACGTCCAAGAGACCCAGTACTTC. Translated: CASSWKDVQETQYF.

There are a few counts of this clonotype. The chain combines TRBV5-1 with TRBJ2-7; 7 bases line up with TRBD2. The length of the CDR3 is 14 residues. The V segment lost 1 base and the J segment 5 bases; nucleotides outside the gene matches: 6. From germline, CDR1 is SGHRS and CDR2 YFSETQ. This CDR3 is CASSLTGTIHEQYF. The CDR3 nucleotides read TGCGCCAGCAGCTTGACCGGGACTATTCACGAGCAGTACTTC. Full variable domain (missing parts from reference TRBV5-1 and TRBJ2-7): KAGVTQTPRYLIKTRGQQVTLSCSPISGHRSVSWYQQTPGQGLQFLFEYFSETQRNKGNFPGRFSGRQFSNSRSEMNVSTLELGDSALYLCASSLTGTIHEQYFGPGTRLTVT.